This T cell receptor beta chain appears in the sequencing data of a study of beta chain features in type 1 diabetes (dated by TCRdb to the late 2010s). The study in broad terms: Patients and healthy donors did not differ in mean age, gender distribution, total cell number or subset yield. A total of approximately 100 million sorted cells were examined across all samples, and the number of cells per subset was strongly correlated with RNA yield. In the study, recently diagnosed type 1 diabetes patients and matched healthy donors were compared on the TCRB repertoires of their sorted circulating CD4+ T cell subsets. Whereas all 30 or so donors provided naive and central memory subsets, regulatory and stem cell-like memory subsets were isolated from just 8 patients and about 8 healthy donors.

CDR1 and CDR2 are drawn from the germline V gene: SGHRS, YFSETQ. V is cut by 0 bases and J by 1 base, and the space between the germline ends is 10 bases. The CDR3 spans 15 residues, from the cysteine through the phenylalanine. The CDR3 DNA has 45 bases and is translated from base 1. The entire isolated RNA was reverse transcribed using the High Capacity cDNA Reverse Transcription Kit, and thus expressed TCRB transcripts were sequenced. Deep immunoSEQ sequencing was applied to naive, central memory and regulatory T cell samples, giving an average of roughly 3.5 million total reads per sample. After sorted cells were lysed in RLT buffer, RNA was extracted with DNase-treated RNeasy Micro or Mini kits, with the choice depending on cell number. Each cell subset was processed on its own to prevent cross-contamination, while patient and healthy donor samples were processed together. The immunoSEQ multiplex PCR was used to amplify TCRB sequences from cDNA, generating 87-bp fragments that spanned the CDR3 region. Amplicons were sequenced on the Illumina HiSeq platform. In the authors' own workflow: Synthetic template baselines were used to correct PCR bias computationally, reads within Hamming distance 2 were collapsed together, and singletons that could not be merged were discarded. By aligning reads against IMGT, V, D and J genes, CDR3 length, and insertions or deletions at six rearrangement sites were assigned. Within each subset, clonotype counts were normalized to sorted cell number, after which true diversity and Gini coefficients were computed with the tcR R package. The overlap coefficient, calculated on TCRB nucleotide sequences, was used to quantify repertoire sharing. Out-of-frame TCRB sequences from naive cells were analyzed to stand in for the pre-selection repertoire. TCRdb obtained this table from immuneACCESS and retained in-frame rearrangements with V and J assigned. These tables miss some clones; where compared with another copy, unresolved V genes account for less than half of the shortfall, and the remainder is unexplained. The V and J calls and clone size are taken from that table; D and trimming were inferred from the DNA. For this sample the table gives 500,000 to 650,000 clones, of which 12% were detected only once. The ten largest account for around 0.12% of the sample.

To note about this clone: The antigen it binds to is not known. Nothing much larger sits one base from this clone, and base qualities are not available.

Each donor gave one peripheral blood draw, averaging approximately 110 mL, which was collected into heparinised tubes. Naive, central memory, regulatory and stem cell-like memory CD4+ T cells were sorted on a BD FACSAria II using a panel including CD45RO, CCR7, CD25, CD127, CD95 and CD27. All sorted populations exceeded 98% purity. PBMCs were separated immediately by Lymphoprep density gradient centrifugation and were stained directly, without being cultured. Samples were stained and sorted in pairs, with one healthy donor and one patient per experiment, so that batch effects were minimized. What the authors observed across the whole study: Because cDNA was sequenced instead of genomic DNA, activated cells with high expression could be over-represented, although the groups did not differ in activation or CD3 levels. Naive, central memory and regulatory TCRB repertoires appeared more similar among patients than among healthy donors. Shorter templates might have been favored by PCR, but patient and control samples were amplified and corrected together, so both groups would have been affected equally by any skew. Because the HLA sub-analyses included only small numbers of individuals, any influence of HLA type on TCRB rearrangement was left unresolved. Type 1 diabetes patients showed a moderate but significant shortening of TCRB CDR3 length in all four CD4+ subsets. At VDJ recombination sites, patients with type 1 diabetes made fewer insertions and deleted more nucleotides, a pattern implying thymic rearrangement abnormalities.

This TCR was sampled from a young man with type 1 diabetes. What was sequenced was naive CD4+ T cells from blood. The sample's cell subset or site, from its label and the paper: true naive CD4+ T cells. The chain employs TRBV5-1 and TRBJ2-5, with the D gene not clear enough to name. The DNA is as follows: TGCGCCAGCAGCTTGGGGCAGCTGGTCCAAGAGACCCAGTACTTC. This sequence encodes CASSLGQLVQETQYF.